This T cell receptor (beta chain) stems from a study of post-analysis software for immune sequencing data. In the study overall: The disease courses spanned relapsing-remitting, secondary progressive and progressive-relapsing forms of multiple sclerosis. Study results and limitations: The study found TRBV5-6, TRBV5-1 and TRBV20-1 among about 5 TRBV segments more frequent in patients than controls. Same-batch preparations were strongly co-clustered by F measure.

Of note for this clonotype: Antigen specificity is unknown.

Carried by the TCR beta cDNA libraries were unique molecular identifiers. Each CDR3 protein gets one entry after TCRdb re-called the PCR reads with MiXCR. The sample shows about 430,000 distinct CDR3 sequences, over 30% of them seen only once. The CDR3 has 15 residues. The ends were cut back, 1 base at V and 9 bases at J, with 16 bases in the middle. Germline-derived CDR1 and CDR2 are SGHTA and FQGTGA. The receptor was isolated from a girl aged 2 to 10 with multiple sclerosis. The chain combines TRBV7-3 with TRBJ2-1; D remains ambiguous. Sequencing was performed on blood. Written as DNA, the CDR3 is TGTGCCAGCAGCTTAAGTCGCGACGGGTCAGGTGAGCAGTTCTTC. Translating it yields CASSLSRDGSGEQFF. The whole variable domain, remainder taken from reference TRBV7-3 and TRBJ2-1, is GAGVSQTPSNKVTEKGKYVELRCDPISGHTALYWYRQSLGQGPEFLIYFQGTGAADDSGLPNDRFFAVRPEGSVSTLKIQRTERGDSAVYLCASSLSRDGSGEQFFGPGTRLTVL.